This T cell receptor (beta chain) was sequenced for a study of cytomegalovirus exposure and HLA in healthy donors. About the study: Earlier results showed roughly 120 million unique TCR beta sequences derived from approximately 170 million T cells.

About this clone itself: Its antigen is not known.

Vbeta (60) and Jbeta (13) primers were used in the PCR. Clones were read by immunoSEQ multiplex PCR, and TCRdb kept only the in-frame ones, dropping some. This sample carries almost 65,000 clones, more than 60% of them seen once, and the ten largest clones take 4% to 5.5%. V lost 2 bases and J 0 bases, leaving 8 bases between the germline ends. The germline gives CDR1 SGHTA, CDR2 FQGNSA. The CDR3 is made up of 15 amino acids. Study-wide findings and caveats: A list of roughly 180 TCR beta chains associated with cytomegalovirus was given.

This chain joins TRBV7-2 and TRBJ2-1; D may be TRBD1 (6 bases). The receptor was derived from a male donor in good health and CMV-seropositive. The sample was PBMCs. The CDR3 spells CASSLQGSSYNEQFF. CDR3 nucleotide sequence: TGTGCCAGCAGCTTACAGGGGAGCTCCTACAATGAGCAGTTCTTC.